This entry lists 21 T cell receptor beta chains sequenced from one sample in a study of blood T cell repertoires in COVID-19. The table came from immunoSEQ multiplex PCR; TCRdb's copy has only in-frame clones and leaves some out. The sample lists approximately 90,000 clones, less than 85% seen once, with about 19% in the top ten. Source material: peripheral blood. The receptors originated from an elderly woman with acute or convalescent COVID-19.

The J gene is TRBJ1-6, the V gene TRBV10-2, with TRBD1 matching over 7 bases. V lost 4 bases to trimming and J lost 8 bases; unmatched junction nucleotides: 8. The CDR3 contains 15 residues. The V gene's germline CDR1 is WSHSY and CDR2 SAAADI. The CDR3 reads CASSVSTGEHSPLHF. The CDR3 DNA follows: TGCGCCAGCAGTGTGTCCACAGGGGAGCATTCACCCCTCCACTTT.

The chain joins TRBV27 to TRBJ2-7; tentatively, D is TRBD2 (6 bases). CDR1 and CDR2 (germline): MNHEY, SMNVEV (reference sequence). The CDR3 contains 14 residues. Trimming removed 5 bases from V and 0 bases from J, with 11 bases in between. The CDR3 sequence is CASSKTSSSYEQYF. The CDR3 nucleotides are TGTGCCAGCAGTAAAACTAGCAGCTCCTACGAGCAGTACTTC.

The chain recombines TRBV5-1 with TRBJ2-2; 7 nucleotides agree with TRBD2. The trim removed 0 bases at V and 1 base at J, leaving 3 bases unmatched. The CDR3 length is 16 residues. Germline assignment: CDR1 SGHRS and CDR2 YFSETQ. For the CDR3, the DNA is TGCGCCAGCAGCTTGGCCGCTAGCGGGAACACCGGGGAGCTGTTTTTT. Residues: CASSLAASGNTGELFF.

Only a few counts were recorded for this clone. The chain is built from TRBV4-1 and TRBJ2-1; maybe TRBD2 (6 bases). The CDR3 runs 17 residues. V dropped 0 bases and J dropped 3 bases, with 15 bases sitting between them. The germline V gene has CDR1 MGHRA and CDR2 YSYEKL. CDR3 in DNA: TGCGCCAGCAGCCAAGATGCGCTAGCGACCCTCTACAATGAGCAGTTCTTC. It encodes CASSQDALATLYNEQFF.

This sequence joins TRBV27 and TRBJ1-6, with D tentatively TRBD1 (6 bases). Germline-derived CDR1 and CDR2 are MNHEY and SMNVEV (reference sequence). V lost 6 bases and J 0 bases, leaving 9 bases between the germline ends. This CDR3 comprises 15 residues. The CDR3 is CASRQGRSYNSPLHF. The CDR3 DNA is TGTGCCAGCAGACAGGGACGCTCCTATAATTCACCCCTCCACTTT.

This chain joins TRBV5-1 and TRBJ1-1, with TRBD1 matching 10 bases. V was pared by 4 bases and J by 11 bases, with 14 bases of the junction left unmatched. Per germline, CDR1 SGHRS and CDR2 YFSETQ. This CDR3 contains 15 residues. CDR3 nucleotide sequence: TGCGCCAGCAGCCCCCCGGGACAGGGGTTGATTTGGGCTTTCTTT. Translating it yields CASSPPGQGLIWAFF.

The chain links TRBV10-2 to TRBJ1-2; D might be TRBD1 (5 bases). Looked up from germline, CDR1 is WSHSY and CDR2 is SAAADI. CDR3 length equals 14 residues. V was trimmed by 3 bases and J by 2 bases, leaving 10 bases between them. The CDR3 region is CASSENRGNYGYTF. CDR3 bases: TGCGCCAGCAGTGAAAACCGGGGGAACTATGGCTACACCTTC.

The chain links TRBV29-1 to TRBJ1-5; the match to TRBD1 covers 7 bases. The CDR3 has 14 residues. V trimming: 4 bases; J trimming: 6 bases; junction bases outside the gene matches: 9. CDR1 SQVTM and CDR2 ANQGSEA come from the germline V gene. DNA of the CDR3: TGCAGCGTTGGAGAAGGGGGCGTGGGTCAGCCCCAGCATTTT. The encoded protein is CSVGEGGVGQPQHF.

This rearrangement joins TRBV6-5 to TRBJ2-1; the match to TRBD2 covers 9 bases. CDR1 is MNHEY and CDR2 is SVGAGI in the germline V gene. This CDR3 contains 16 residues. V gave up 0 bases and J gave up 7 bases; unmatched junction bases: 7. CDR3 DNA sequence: TGTGCCAGCAGTTACTCCATAGCGGGGGTGGGGAATGAGCAGTTCTTC. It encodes CASSYSIAGVGNEQFF.

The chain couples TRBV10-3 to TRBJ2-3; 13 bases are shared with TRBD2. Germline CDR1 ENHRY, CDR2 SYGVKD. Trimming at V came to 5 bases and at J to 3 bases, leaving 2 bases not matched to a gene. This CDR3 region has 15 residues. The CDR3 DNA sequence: TGTGCCATCAGTCTGACTAGCGGGGGGACAGATACGCAGTATTTT. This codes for CAISLTSGGTDTQYF.

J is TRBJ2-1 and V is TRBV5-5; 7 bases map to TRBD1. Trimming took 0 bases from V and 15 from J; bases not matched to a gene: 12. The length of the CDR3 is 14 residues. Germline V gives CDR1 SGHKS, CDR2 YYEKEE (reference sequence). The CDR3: CASSLAQGPREPFF. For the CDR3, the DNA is TGTGCCAGCAGCTTGGCACAGGGGCCGCGAGAACCGTTCTTC.

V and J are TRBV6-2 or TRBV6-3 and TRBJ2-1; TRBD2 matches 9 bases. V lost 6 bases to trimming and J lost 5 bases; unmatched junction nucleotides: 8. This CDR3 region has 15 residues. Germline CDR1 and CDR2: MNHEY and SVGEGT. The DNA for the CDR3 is TGTGCCAGCAGCTCCCCGGGACTAGCTAACAATGAGCAGTTCTTC. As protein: CASSSPGLANNEQFF.

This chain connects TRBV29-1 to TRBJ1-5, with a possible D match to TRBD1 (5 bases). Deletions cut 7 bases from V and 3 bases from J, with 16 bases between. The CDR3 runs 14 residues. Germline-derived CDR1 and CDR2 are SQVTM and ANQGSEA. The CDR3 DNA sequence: TGCAGCGCCCAGGGCGACGGGTACAATCAGCCCCAGCATTTT. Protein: CSAQGDGYNQPQHF.

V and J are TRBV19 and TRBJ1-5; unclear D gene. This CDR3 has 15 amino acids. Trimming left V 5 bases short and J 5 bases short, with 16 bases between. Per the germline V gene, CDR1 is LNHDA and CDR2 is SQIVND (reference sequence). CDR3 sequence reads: CASSPVGELDQPQHF. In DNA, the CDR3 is TGTGCCAGTAGTCCCGTCGGGGAGCTTGATCAGCCCCAGCATTTT.

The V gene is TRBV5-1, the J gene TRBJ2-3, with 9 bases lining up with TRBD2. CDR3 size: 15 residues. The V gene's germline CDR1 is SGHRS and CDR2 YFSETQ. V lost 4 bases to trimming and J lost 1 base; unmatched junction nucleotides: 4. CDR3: CASSTPSGGTDTQYF. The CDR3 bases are TGCGCCAGCAGCACTCCTAGCGGGGGCACAGATACGCAGTATTTT. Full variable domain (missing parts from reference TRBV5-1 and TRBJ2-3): KAGVTQTPRYLIKTRGQQVTLSCSPISGHRSVSWYQQTPGQGLQFLFEYFSETQRNKGNFPGRFSGRQFSNSRSEMNVSTLELGDSALYLCASSTPSGGTDTQYFGPGTRLTVL.

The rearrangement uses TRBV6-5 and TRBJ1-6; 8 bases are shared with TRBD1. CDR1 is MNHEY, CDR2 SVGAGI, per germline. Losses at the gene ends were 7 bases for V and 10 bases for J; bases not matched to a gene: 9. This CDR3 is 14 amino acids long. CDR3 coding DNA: TGTGCCAGCAACCGAGGACAGGGAAGATCACCCCTCCACTTT. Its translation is CASNRGQGRSPLHF.

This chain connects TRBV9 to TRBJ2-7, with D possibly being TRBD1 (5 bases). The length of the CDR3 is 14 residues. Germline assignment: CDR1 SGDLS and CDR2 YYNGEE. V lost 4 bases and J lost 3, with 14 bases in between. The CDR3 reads CASSPRTQVYEQYF. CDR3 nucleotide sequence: TGTGCCAGCAGCCCACGGACACAAGTCTACGAGCAGTACTTC.

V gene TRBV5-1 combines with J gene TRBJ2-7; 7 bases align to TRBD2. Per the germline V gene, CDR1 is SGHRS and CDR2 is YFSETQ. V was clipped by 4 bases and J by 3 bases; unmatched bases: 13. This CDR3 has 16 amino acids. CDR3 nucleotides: TGCGCCAGCAGCATGGATTCGGGAGGCTCCCTCTACGAGCAGTACTTC. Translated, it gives CASSMDSGGSLYEQYF.

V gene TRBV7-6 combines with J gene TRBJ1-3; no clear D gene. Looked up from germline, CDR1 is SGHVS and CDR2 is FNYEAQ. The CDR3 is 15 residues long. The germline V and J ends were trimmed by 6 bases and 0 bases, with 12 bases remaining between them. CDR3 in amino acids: CASSPGLRSGNTIYF. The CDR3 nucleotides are TGTGCCAGCAGTCCCGGGTTACGCTCTGGAAACACCATATATTTT. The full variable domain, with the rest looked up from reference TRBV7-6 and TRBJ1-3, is GAGVSQSPRYKVTKRGQDVALRCDPISGHVSLYWYRQALGQGPEFLTYFNYEAQQDKSGLPNDRFSAERPEGSISTLTIQRTEQRDSAMYRCASSPGLRSGNTIYFGEGSWLTVV.

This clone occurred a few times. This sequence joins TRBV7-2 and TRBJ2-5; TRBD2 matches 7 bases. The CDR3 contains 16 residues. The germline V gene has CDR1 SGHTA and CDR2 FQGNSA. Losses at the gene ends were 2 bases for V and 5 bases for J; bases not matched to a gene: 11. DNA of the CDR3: TGTGCCAGCAGCTTACTGGCGGGAGTGACCTGGGAGACCCAGTACTTC. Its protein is CASSLLAGVTWETQYF.

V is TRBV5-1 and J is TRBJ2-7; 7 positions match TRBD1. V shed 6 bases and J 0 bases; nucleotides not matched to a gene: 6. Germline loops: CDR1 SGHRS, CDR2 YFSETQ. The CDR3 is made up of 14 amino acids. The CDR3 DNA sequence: TGCGCCAGCAATAGGGGGCCCGACTCCTACGAGCAGTACTTC. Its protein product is CASNRGPDSYEQYF. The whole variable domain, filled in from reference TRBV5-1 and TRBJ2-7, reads KAGVTQTPRYLIKTRGQQVTLSCSPISGHRSVSWYQQTPGQGLQFLFEYFSETQRNKGNFPGRFSGRQFSNSRSEMNVSTLELGDSALYLCASNRGPDSYEQYFGPGTRLTVT.